This T cell receptor beta chain was identified during a study of control samples from healthy donors and cancer patients (dated by TCRdb to 2020 to 2021). The library was built by means of the immunoSEQ multiplex PCR assay. TCRdb's version of the immuneACCESS table is confined to in-frame rearrangements and falls short of the full clone set. An unresolved V gene accounts for under half of the shortfall where checked; the remainder is of unknown origin. The sample table holds 130,000 or so clones, of which 80% to 95% were seen once. The ten most abundant clones make up 2.5% to 3% of the sample. V is pared back by 1 base and J by 8 bases, with 12 bases lying between the germline termini. Per the germline V gene (reference sequence), SGHNT is the CDR1 and YYREEE is the CDR2. Taken from cysteine to phenylalanine, the CDR3 has 13 residues. This entry keeps only the CDR3 DNA: 39 bases, framed from base 1.

Of note for this clone: It has no known antigen specificity. Base qualities are not recorded, but no much larger clone differs from it by a single base.

The specimen sequenced was blood. This TCR was recovered from a man aged 35 to 55 in good health. Recombination joined TRBV5-4 with TRBJ1-2; tentative D gene TRBD1, with 5 bases matching. The CDR3 region reads CASSLIGTSGYTF. The sequence in DNA is TGTGCCAGCAGCTTGATAGGGACGAGCGGCTACACCTTC.